This note documents a single T cell receptor beta chain sequence. Its specificity is not known. A mixed TRB-A/B primer pool amplified rearranged TRB by multiplex touch-down PCR. Via MiXCR, TCRdb re-called the multiplex PCR reads, giving one row per CDR3 protein. The profile covers about 9,700 distinct CDR3 sequences, with 30% to 35% appearing a single time and about 2.7% taken by the ten largest. Peripheral blood genomic DNA, not sorted cells or RNA, was the template. This record comes from a study of T cell repertoires in aging, cancer and after chemotherapy. Overall study findings and caveats: Across the chemotherapy interval, each cancer cohort showed higher median generation probability, suggesting thymic rebound. The repertoire data cannot show anything about immunological memory following chemotherapy.

The CDR3 is 15 amino acids. V dropped 4 bases and J dropped 0 bases, with 11 bases sitting between them. The germline V gene has CDR1 MRHNA and CDR2 SNTAGT. Sample: blood. The sequence was collected from a human donor in good health. V usage is TRBV6-4 and J usage is TRBJ2-3; possibly TRBD1 for D (5 bases). The CDR3 sequence is CASSGGGTSTDTQYF. The DNA of the CDR3 is TGTGCCAGCAGTGGGGGCGGTACTAGCACAGATACGCAGTATTTT.